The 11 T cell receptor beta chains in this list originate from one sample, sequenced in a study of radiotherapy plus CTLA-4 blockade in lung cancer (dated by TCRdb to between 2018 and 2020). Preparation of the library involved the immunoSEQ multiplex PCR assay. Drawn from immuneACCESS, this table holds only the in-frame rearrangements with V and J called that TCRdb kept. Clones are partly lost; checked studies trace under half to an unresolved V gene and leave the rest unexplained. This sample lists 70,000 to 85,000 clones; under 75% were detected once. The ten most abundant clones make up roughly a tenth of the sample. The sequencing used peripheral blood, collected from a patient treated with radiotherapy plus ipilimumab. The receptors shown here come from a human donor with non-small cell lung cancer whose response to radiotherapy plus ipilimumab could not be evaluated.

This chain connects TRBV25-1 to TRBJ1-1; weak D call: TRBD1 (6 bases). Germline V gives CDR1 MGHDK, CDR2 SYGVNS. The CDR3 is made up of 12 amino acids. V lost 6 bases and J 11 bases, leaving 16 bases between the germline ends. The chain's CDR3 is CASRGLQGQAFF. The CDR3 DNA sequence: TGTGCCAGCAGGGGCTTACAGGGCCAGGCTTTCTTT.

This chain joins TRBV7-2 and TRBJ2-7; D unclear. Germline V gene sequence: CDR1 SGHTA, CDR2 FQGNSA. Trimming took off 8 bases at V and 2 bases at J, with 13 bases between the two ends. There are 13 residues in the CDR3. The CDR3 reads CASGTLGAYEQYF. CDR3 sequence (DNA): TGTGCCAGCGGAACTTTGGGCGCCTACGAGCAGTACTTC.

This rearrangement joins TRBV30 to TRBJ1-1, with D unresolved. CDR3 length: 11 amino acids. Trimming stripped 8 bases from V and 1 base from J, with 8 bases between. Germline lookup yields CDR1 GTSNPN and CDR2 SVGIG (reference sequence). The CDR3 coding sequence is TGTGCCAGTGAGAGGAACACTGAAGCTTTCTTT. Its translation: CASERNTEAFF.

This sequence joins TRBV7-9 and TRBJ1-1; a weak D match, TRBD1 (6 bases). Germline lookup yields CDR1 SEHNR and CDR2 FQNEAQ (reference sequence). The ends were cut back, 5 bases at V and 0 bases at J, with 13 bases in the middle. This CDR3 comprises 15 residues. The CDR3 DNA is TGTGCCAGCAGCCCCCTCACAGGGATGAACACTGAAGCTTTCTTT. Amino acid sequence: CASSPLTGMNTEAFF.

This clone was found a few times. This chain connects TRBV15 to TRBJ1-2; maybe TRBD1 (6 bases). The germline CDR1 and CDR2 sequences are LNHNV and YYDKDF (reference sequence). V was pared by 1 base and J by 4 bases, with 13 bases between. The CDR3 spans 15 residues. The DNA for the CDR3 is TGTGCCACCAGCAGAGGGGATAGGGGGTTCTATGGCTACACCTTC. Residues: CATSRGDRGFYGYTF.

This CDR3 reads CATSAPAGGKETQYF. The CDR3, as DNA: TGTGCCACCAGCGCCCCGGCGGGGGGTAAAGAGACCCAGTACTTC. This chain joins TRBV15 and TRBJ2-5; TRBD2 agrees at 8 bases. Losses at the gene ends were 5 bases for V and 3 bases for J; bases not matched to a gene: 8. This CDR3 contains 15 residues. Germline V lookup: CDR1 LNHNV, CDR2 YYDKDF (reference sequence). Full variable domain (missing parts from reference TRBV15 and TRBJ2-5): DAMVIQNPRYQVTQFGKPVTLSCSQTLNHNVMYWYQQKSSQAPKLLFHYYDKDFNNEADTPDNFQSRRPNTSFCFLDIRSPGLGDTAMYLCATSAPAGGKETQYFGPGTRLLVL.

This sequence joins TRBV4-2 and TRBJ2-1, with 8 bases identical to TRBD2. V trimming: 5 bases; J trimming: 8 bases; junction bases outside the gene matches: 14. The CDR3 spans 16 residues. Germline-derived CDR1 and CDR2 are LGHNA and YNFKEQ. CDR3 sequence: CASSSTGTSDLYEQFF. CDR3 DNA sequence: TGTGCCAGCAGCAGCACCGGGACTAGTGATCTCTATGAGCAGTTCTTC.

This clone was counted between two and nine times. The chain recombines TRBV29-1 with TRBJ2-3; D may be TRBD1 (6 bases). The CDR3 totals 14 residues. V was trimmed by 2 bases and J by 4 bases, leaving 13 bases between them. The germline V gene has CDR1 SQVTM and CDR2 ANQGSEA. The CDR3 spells CSVEFGRGADTQYF. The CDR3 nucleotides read TGCAGCGTTGAATTCGGCAGGGGAGCAGATACGCAGTATTTT.

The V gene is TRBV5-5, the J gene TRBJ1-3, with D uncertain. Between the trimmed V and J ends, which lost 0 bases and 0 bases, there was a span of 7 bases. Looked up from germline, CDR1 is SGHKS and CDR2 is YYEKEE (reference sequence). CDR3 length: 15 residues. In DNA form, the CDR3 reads TGTGCCAGCAGCTTGGATCCCTACTCTGGAAACACCATATATTTT. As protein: CASSLDPYSGNTIYF. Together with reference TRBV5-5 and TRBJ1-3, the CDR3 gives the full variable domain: DAGVTQSPTHLIKTRGQQVTLRCSPISGHKSVSWYQQVLGQGPQFIFQYYEKEERGRGNFPDRFSARQFPNYSSELNVNALLLGDSALYLCASSLDPYSGNTIYFGEGSWLTVV.

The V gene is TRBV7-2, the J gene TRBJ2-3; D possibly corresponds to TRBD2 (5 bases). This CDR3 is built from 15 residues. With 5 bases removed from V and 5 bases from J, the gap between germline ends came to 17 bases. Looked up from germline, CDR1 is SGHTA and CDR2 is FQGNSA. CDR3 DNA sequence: TGTGCCAGCAGCACCTTTCCCCGGGGAAAAGATACGCAGTATTTT. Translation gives CASSTFPRGKDTQYF.

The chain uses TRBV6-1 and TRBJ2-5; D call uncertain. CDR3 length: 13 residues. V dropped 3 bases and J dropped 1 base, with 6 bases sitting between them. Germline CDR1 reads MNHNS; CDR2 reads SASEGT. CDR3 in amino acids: CASSDSPQETQYF. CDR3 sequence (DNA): TGTGCCAGCAGTGACTCTCCCCAAGAGACCCAGTACTTC.